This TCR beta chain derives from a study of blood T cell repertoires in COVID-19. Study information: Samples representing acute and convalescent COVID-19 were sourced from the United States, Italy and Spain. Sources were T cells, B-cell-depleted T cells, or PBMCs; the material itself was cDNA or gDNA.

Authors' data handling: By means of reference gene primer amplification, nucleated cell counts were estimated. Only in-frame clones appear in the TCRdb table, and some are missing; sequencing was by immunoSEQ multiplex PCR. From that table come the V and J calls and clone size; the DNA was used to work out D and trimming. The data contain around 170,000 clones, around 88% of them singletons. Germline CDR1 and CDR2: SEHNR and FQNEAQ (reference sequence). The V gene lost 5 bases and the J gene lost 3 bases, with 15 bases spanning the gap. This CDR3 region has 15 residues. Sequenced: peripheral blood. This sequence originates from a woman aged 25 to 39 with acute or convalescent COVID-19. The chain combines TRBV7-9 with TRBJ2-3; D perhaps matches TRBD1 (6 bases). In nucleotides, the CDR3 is TGTGCCAGCAGCCTATGGACAGTCATTACAGATACGCAGTATTTT. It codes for CASSLWTVITDTQYF.